This T cell receptor beta chain came from a study of blood T cell repertoires in COVID-19. Turning to the study itself: T cells, B-cell-depleted T cells, or PBMCs supplied cDNA or gDNA.

As originally analysed: How many nucleated cells were present was estimated from reference gene primer amplification. Assay: immunoSEQ multiplex PCR; the TCRdb copy retains only in-frame clones and omits some. From that table come the V and J calls and clone size; the DNA was used to work out D and trimming. The sample includes about 200,000 clones, approximately 80% seen only once; the top ten take about 7.2%. The CDR3 length is 15 residues. Germline V gene sequence: CDR1 SGHTA, CDR2 FQGNSA. V gave up 3 bases and J gave up 5 bases, with 17 bases separating them. The chain joins TRBV7-2 to TRBJ2-7; possible D gene TRBD2, 5 bases. This clonotype originated in a woman aged 40 to 55 with acute COVID-19. Sequenced: PBMCs or T cells enriched from blood (not recorded which). CDR3 bases: TGTGCCAGCAGCTTGATGGCGGGTGAGGTCGACGAGCAGTACTTC. It yields the protein CASSLMAGEVDEQYF.